Below are 24 T cell receptor beta chains sequenced from a single sample in a study of CD8 T cells in ankylosing spondylitis. Using its own MiXCR run on the 5' RACE reads, TCRdb lists one record per CDR3 protein. Here the sample spans 250,000 to 400,000 distinct CDR3 sequences, roughly 10% being singletons. Material for sequencing was blood, either unsorted or a sorted T cell fraction (not recorded which). These receptors were obtained from a female donor with ankylosing spondylitis or in good health (not recorded which).

In regard to this clonotype: This could be a read error, since a much larger clone is one nucleotide away. The limits of the CDR3 on the DNA are not certain, so only TCRdb's listed CDR3 is given. The CDR3 spells CASSLVGLGSSYNERFF. The chain has TRBV12-3 or TRBV12-4 and TRBJ2-1; the D segment call TRBD1 is taken from the table without a DNA check. The CDR3 is made up of 17 amino acids, end residues included.

This clonotype was observed at least ten times. In DNA, the CDR3 is TGCAGTGCCCAGACAGGGGAGTCCTATAATTCACCCCTCCACTTT. Translating gives CSAQTGESYNSPLHF. This sequence joins TRBV20-1 and TRBJ1-6; 8 nucleotides match TRBD1. Germline CDR1 is DFQATT and CDR2 is SNEGSKA (reference sequence). Germline trimming cut 6 bases from V and 1 base from J; bases unmatched to any gene: 5. This CDR3 region has 15 residues.

There are many counts of this clonotype. This chain links TRBV7-9 with TRBJ1-1; no clear D. Germline V CDR1 and CDR2: SEHNR, FQNEAQ (reference sequence). V was pared by 2 bases and J by 4 bases, with 8 bases between. The length of the CDR3 is 13 residues. The CDR3 coding sequence is TGTGCCAGCAGCTTATTGTTGGCCACTGAAGCTTTCTTT. This gives the protein CASSLLLATEAFF. Filled out from reference TRBV7-9 and TRBJ1-1, the complete variable domain reads DTGVSQNPRHKITKRGQNVTFRCDPISEHNRLYWYRQTLGQGPEFLTYFQNEAQLEKSRLLSDRFSAERPKGSFSTLEIQRTEQGDSAMYLCASSLLLATEAFFGQGTRLTVV.

The chain links TRBV18 to TRBJ2-7; no clear D gene. CDR3 size: 14 residues. Between the trimmed V and J ends, which lost 6 bases and 3 bases, there was a span of 15 bases. Germline loops: CDR1 KGHSH, CDR2 LQKENI. CDR3 in DNA: TGTGCCAGCTCCCGACTCGATTCGAGCTACGAGCAGTACTTC. Translating gives CASSRLDSSYEQYF.

This chain links TRBV18 with TRBJ2-1, with D perhaps being TRBD1 or TRBD2 (5 bases each). Germline V gene data show CDR1 as KGHSH and CDR2 as LQKENI. CDR3 length: 13 amino acids. Trimming removed 9 bases from V and 9 bases from J, with 18 bases in between. In nucleotides, the CDR3 is TGTGCCAGTTCATTCCAGGGAGTTGGTGAGCAGTTCTTC. It is translated as CASSFQGVGEQFF.

This clonotype was recorded at least ten times. The chain uses TRBV5-1 and TRBJ2-3, with TRBD1 identical over 7 bases. The germline gives CDR1 SGHRS, CDR2 YFSETQ. The CDR3 runs to 16 residues. Losses at the gene ends were 4 bases for V and 1 base for J; bases not matched to a gene: 9. CDR3 loop: CASSKETGIGTDTQYF. DNA of the CDR3: TGCGCCAGCAGCAAGGAGACAGGGATCGGCACAGATACGCAGTATTTT.

This clonotype was seen ten or more times. The chain couples TRBV7-2 to TRBJ1-5, with D hard to call. V lost 2 bases to trimming and J lost 2 bases, with 4 bases between them. The V gene's germline CDR1 is SGHTA and CDR2 FQGNSA. This CDR3 has 13 amino acids. The CDR3 DNA reads as TGTGCCAGCAGCTTATGGGGCAATCAGCCCCAGCATTTT. The encoded protein is CASSLWGNQPQHF.

This clonotype was found many times. The chain links TRBV20-1 to TRBJ2-1, with 7 positions matching TRBD2. The CDR3 is 14 residues long. Germline V CDR1 and CDR2: DFQATT, SNEGSKA (reference sequence). The V segment lost 7 bases and the J segment 2 bases; nucleotides outside the gene matches: 8. As DNA, the CDR3 is TGCAGTGTCTCCCATAGCGGGCCCTACAATGAGCAGTTCTTC. Its translation is CSVSHSGPYNEQFF.

This clonotype was seen repeatedly, ten times or more. The rearrangement links TRBV28 to TRBJ1-1; D unclear. Between the trimmed V and J ends, which lost 6 bases and 1 base, there was a span of 9 bases. The CDR3 sequence is 13 residues long. Germline-derived CDR1 and CDR2 are MDHEN and SYDVKM. The CDR3 here is CASRLTRNTEAFF. DNA for the CDR3: TGTGCCAGCAGGCTCACACGGAACACTGAAGCTTTCTTT.

This clonotype was counted at least ten times. The chain joins TRBV7-8 to TRBJ1-5; D is possibly TRBD1 (6 bases). V lost 5 bases to trimming and J lost 2 bases, with 25 bases between them. Per germline, CDR1 SGHVS and CDR2 FQNEAQ. This CDR3 is built from 19 residues. The CDR3 nucleotides read TGTGCCAGCAGCCAAAGGGGGTCTGGTCAGATGTGGGGCAATCAGCCCCAGCATTTT. Its translation: CASSQRGSGQMWGNQPQHF.

This clonotype was seen at least ten times. The chain joins TRBV12-3 or TRBV12-4 to TRBJ1-6, with 7 bases identical to TRBD1. The CDR3 is made up of 15 amino acids. V was pared by 5 bases and J by 7 bases, with 8 bases of the junction left unmatched. The CDR3 nucleotides read TGTGCCAGCAGTCCACCGGGACAGCTAAATTCACCCCTCCACTTT. It codes for CASSPPGQLNSPLHF.

The chain combines TRBV5-6 with TRBJ1-2; D might be TRBD1 (5 bases). Germline V lookup: CDR1 SGHDT, CDR2 YYEEEE. Trimming left V 3 bases short and J 8 bases short, with 26 bases between. The CDR3 spans 17 residues. For the CDR3, the DNA is TGTGCCAGCAGCTCAGACACCCGGAGCGGGGCTGGAAAGGGCTACACCTTC. Residues: CASSSDTRSGAGKGYTF.

This clonotype was picked up a small number of times. The V call is TRBV7-9, the J call TRBJ1-1; TRBD1 agrees at 10 bases. Germline CDR1 reads SEHNR; CDR2 reads FQNEAQ (reference sequence). This CDR3 is built from 13 residues. Unmatched junction bases numbered 4, after V lost 8 bases and J lost 4 bases. CDR3 residues: CASLRTGGTEAFF. The CDR3 nucleotides are TGTGCCAGCCTCCGGACAGGGGGCACTGAAGCTTTCTTT.

This clonotype was recorded at least ten times. This sequence joins TRBV28 and TRBJ1-3; TRBD1 aligns across 8 bases. V lost 9 bases, J lost 4 bases, and 5 bases stayed unmatched. This CDR3 spans 13 amino acids. Germline CDR1 reads MDHEN; CDR2 reads SYDVKM. The CDR3 nucleotides are TGTGCCAGTAGGACAGGGACGGGAAACACCATATATTTT. Protein: CASRTGTGNTIYF.

This clonotype was counted ten times or more. The rearrangement uses TRBV7-2 and TRBJ2-3, with 8 nucleotides matching TRBD2. V was clipped by 8 bases and J by 6 bases; unmatched bases: 1. Germline V gene lookup returns CDR1 SGHTA and CDR2 FQGNSA. This CDR3 spans 11 amino acids. The DNA for the CDR3 is TGTGCCAGCCGGGGGGGGGATACGCAGTATTTT. Amino acids: CASRGGDTQYF.

This chain joins TRBV5-5 and TRBJ1-5; the D is unclear. V was cut by 3 bases and J by 5 bases, with 15 bases left in between. This CDR3 contains 15 residues. The germline V gene encodes CDR1 SGHKS and CDR2 YYEKEE (reference sequence). CDR3 DNA: TGTGCCAGCAGCTACGTAGGTCAGCGGGATCAGCCCCAGCATTTT. Translated, it gives CASSYVGQRDQPQHF.

The chain recombines TRBV27 with TRBJ2-1; 7 nucleotides agree with TRBD1. CDR3 length: 14 amino acids. Per the germline V gene, CDR1 is MNHEY and CDR2 is SMNVEV (reference sequence). V lost 6 bases, J lost 7 bases, and 9 bases stayed unmatched. For the CDR3, the DNA is TGTGCCAGCAGACTCGGGACAGTTGGTAATGAGCAGTTCTTC. Protein: CASRLGTVGNEQFF.

With respect to this clonotype: An end of the junction does not agree with germline; a read error may underlie this. This rearrangement joins TRBV20-1 to TRBJ2-3; TRBD2 agrees at 12 bases. The length of the CDR3 is 17 residues. Germline V gene sequence: CDR1 DFQATT, CDR2 SNEGSKA (reference sequence). The CDR3 region has the DNA TGCTGTGCTAGAGACCCTAGCGGGAGGGCCTCGGCAGATACGCAGTATTTT. Its protein product is CCARDPSGRASADTQYF.

In this sample, this clonotype turned up many times. The chain combines TRBV20-1 with TRBJ2-2; D is possibly TRBD2 (5 bases). The CDR3 runs 15 residues. Germline assignment: CDR1 DFQATT and CDR2 SNEGSKA (reference sequence). V was cut by 0 bases and J by 4 bases, with 12 bases left in between. The CDR3 coding sequence is TGCAGTGCTAGAGATCCGGGAAAGAGCACCGGGGAGCTGTTTTTT. It translates to CSARDPGKSTGELFF.

The rearrangement uses TRBV11-1 and TRBJ2-6, with TRBD2 matching 8 bases. The CDR3 extends over 19 amino acids. Germline V gene lookup returns CDR1 SGHAT and CDR2 FQDESV (reference sequence). V trimming: 5 bases; J trimming: 0 bases; junction bases outside the gene matches: 12. The CDR3 sequence: CASSDKRTSPSSGANVLTF. CDR3 coding DNA: TGTGCCAGCAGCGATAAACGGACTAGCCCCAGCTCTGGGGCCAACGTCCTGACTTTC.

This clonotype came up many times. The gene calls are TRBV28 and TRBJ1-4; D is ambiguous. This CDR3 contains 14 residues. Trimming shortened V by 3 bases and J by 4 bases, and 9 bases separated the two germline ends. CDR1 is MDHEN, CDR2 SYDVKM, per germline. CDR3 sequence reads: CASSLGSVNEKLFF. The CDR3, as DNA: TGTGCCAGCAGTTTGGGCAGCGTTAATGAAAAACTGTTTTTT.

As concerns this clonotype: This may be a read error: a much more frequent sequence differs by one nucleotide. The CDR3: CSTKNLQGASGGSSYNEQFF. The CDR3 coding sequence is TGCAGTACTAAGAATTTGCAGGGGGCTAGCGGGGGGAGCTCCTACAATGAGCAGTTCTTC. V gene TRBV20-1 combines with J gene TRBJ2-1; TRBD2 matches at 11 bases. Germline V gives CDR1 DFQATT, CDR2 SNEGSKA (reference sequence). The CDR3 is 20 residues long. Losses at the gene ends were 8 bases for V and 0 bases for J; bases not matched to a gene: 21.

The chain carries TRBV11-1 and TRBJ2-7; the D gene is possibly TRBD1 (5 bases). With 5 bases removed from V and 0 bases from J, the gap between germline ends came to 23 bases. The CDR3 is 18 residues long. Germline loops: CDR1 SGHAT, CDR2 FQDESV (reference sequence). This CDR3 is CASSPRGREAPSSYEQYF. In DNA, the CDR3 is TGTGCCAGCAGCCCTAGGGGCAGGGAAGCGCCATCCTCCTACGAGCAGTACTTC.

This clonotype was recorded a few times. V gene TRBV6-1 combines with J gene TRBJ2-7, with a weak D call TRBD2 (6 bases). CDR3 length: 14 amino acids. With 6 bases removed from V and 0 bases from J, the gap between germline ends came to 12 bases. CDR1 is MNHNS and CDR2 is SASEGT in the germline V gene. CDR3 in amino acids: CASSSAGSSYEQYF. CDR3 sequence (DNA): TGTGCCAGCAGCTCCGCCGGGAGCTCCTACGAGCAGTACTTC.